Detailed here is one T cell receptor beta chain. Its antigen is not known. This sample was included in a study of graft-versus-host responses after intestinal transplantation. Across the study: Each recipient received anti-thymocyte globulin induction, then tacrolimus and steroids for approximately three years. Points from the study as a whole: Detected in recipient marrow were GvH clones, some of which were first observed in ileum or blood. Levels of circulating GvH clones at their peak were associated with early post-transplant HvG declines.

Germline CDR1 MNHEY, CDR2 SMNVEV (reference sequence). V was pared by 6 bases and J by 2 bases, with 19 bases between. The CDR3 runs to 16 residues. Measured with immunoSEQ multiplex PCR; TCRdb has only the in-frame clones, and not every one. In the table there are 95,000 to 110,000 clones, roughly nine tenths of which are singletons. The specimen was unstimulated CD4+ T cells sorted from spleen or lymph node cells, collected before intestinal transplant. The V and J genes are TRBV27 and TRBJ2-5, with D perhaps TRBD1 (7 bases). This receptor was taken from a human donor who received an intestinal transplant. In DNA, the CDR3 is TGTGCCAGCAGAAAAATATTGGCGGGACAGCAAGAGACCCAGTACTTC. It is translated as CASRKILAGQQETQYF.